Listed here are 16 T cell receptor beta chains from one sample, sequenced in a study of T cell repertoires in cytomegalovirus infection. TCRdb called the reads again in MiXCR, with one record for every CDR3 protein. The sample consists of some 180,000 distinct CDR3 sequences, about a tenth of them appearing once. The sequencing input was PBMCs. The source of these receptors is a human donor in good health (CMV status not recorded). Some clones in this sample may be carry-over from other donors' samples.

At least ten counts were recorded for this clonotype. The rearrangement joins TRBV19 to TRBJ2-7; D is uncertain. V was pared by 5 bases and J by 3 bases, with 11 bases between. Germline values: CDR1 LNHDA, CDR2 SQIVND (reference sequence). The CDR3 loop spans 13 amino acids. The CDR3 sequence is CASSGQLFYEQYF. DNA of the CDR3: TGTGCCAGTAGTGGCCAGCTGTTCTACGAGCAGTACTTC.

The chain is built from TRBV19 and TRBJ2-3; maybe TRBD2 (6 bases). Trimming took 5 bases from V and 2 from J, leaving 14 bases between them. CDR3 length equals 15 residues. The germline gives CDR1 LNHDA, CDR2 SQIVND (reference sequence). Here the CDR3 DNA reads TGTGCCAGTAGTTCTTATAGCGGAATCACAGATACGCAGTATTTT. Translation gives CASSSYSGITDTQYF.

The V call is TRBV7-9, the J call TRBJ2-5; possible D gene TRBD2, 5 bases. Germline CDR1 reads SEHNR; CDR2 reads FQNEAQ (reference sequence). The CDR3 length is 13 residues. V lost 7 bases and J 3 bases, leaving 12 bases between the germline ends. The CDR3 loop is CASISPREETQYF. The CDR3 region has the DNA TGTGCCAGCATCTCGCCGCGGGAAGAGACCCAGTACTTC.

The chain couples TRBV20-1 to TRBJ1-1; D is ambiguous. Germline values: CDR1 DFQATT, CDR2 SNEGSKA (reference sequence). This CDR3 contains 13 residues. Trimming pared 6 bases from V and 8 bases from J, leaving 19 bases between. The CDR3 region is CSAQEVGQVEAFF. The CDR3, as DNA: TGCAGTGCCCAAGAGGTGGGCCAGGTGGAAGCTTTCTTT.

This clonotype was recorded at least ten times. The CDR3 sequence: CASSQGGGTAFF. As DNA, the CDR3 is TGCGCCAGCAGCCAAGGTGGAGGGACAGCTTTCTTT. The chain carries TRBV4-1 and TRBJ1-1; D may be TRBD1 (5 bases). The CDR3 runs 12 residues. The germline V and J ends were trimmed by 1 base and 10 bases, with 10 bases remaining between them. The germline V gene encodes CDR1 MGHRA and CDR2 YSYEKL.

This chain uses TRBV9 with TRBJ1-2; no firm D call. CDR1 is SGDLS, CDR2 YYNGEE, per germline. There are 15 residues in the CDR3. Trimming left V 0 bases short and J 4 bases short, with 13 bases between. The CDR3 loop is CASSVATAVVYGYTF. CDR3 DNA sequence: TGTGCCAGCAGCGTAGCTACGGCGGTAGTCTATGGCTACACCTTC. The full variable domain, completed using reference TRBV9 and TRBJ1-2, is DSGVTQTPKHLITATGQRVTLRCSPRSGDLSVYWYQQSLDQGLQFLIQYYNGEERAKGNILERFSAQQFPDLHSELNLSSLELGDSALYFCASSVATAVVYGYTFGSGTRLTVV.

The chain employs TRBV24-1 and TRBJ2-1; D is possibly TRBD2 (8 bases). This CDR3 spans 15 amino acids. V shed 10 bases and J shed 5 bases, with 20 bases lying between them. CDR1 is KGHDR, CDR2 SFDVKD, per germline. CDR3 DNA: TGTGCCACGACAGGGAGCGGGAGCGAGAACAATGAGCAGTTCTTC. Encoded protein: CATTGSGSENNEQFF.

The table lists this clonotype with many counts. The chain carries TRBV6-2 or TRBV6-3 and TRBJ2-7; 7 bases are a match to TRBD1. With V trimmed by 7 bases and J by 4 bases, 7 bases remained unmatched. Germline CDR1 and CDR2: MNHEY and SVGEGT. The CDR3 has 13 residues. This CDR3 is CASIRQGDYEQYF. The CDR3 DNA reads TGTGCCAGCATTCGACAGGGTGATTACGAGCAGTACTTC.

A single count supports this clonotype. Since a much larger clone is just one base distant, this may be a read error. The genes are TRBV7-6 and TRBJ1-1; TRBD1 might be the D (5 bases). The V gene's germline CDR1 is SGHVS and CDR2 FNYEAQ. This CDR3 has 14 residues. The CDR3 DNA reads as TGTGCCAGCAGCTTAAATGGGGCGAACACTGAATCTTTCTTT. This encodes CASSLNGANTESFF. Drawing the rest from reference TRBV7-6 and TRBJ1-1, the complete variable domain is GAGVSQSPRYKVTKRGQDVALRCDPISGHVSLYWYRQALGQGPEFLTYFNYEAQQDKSGLPNDRFSAERPEGSISTLTIQRTEQRDSAMYRCASSLNGANTESFFGQGTRLTVV.

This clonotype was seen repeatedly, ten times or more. The DNA of the CDR3 is TGTGCCAGCAGTGACTCCGGGACAATTAGCAATCAGCCCCAGCATTTT. This codes for CASSDSGTISNQPQHF. The chain employs TRBV25-1 and TRBJ1-5; D is possibly TRBD1 (6 bases). The CDR3 length is 16 residues. Per the germline V gene, CDR1 is MGHDK and CDR2 is SYGVNS. Between the trimmed V and J ends, which lost 3 bases and 0 bases, there was a span of 12 bases.

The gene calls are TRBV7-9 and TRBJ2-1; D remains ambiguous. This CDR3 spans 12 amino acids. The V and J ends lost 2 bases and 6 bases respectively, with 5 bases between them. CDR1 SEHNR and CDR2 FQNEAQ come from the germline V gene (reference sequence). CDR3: CASSLFSNEQFF. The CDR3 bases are TGTGCCAGCAGCTTATTCAGCAATGAGCAGTTCTTC.

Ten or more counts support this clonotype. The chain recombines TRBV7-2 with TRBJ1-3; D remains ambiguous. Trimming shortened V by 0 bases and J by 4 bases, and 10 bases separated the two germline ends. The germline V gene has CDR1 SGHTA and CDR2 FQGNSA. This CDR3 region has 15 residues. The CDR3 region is CASSLARISGNTIYF. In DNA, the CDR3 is TGTGCCAGCAGCTTAGCGCGAATCTCCGGAAACACCATATATTTT.

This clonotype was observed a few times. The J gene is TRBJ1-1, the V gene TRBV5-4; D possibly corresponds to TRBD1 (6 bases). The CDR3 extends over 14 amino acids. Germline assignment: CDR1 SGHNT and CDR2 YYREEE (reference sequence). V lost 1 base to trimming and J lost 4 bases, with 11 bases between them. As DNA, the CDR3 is TGTGCCAGCAGCTTGAGGGGGAGTAGCACTGAAGCTTTCTTT. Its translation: CASSLRGSSTEAFF.

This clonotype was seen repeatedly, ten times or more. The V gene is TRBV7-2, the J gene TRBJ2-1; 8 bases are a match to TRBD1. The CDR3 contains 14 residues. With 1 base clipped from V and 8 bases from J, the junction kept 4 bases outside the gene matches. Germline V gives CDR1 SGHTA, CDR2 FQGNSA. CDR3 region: CASSLVGQGDEQFF. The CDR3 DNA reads TGTGCCAGCAGCTTAGTCGGACAGGGCGATGAGCAGTTCTTC.

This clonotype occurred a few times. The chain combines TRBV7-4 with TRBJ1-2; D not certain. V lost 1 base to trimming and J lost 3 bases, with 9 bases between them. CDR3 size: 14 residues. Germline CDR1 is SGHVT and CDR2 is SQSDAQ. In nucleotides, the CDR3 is TGTGCCAGCAGCTTAGTAGACACCCACTATGGCTACACCTTC. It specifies CASSLVDTHYGYTF.

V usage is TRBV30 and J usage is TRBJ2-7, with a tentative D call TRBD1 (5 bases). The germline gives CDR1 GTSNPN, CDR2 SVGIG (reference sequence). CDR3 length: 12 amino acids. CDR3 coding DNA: TGTGCTTGGGGCGGCACTTCCTACGAGCAGTACTTC. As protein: CAWGGTSYEQYF.